Below are 28 T cell receptor beta chains sequenced from a single sample in a study of blood T cell repertoires in COVID-19. Here immunoSEQ multiplex PCR was the method, and the copy in TCRdb shows in-frame clones only, minus some. The table lists more than 95,000 clones, about 80% of them singletons. The sequencing sample was made of peripheral blood. The receptors derive from a man in his sixties with acute or convalescent COVID-19.

The chain employs TRBV10-2 and TRBJ2-3; D gene ambiguous. V was pared by 2 bases and J by 0 bases, with 9 bases between. From germline, CDR1 is WSHSY and CDR2 SAAADI. This CDR3 has 15 residues. The CDR3 is CASSETQASTDTQYF. In DNA form, the CDR3 reads TGCGCCAGCAGTGAGACCCAAGCTAGCACAGATACGCAGTATTTT.

This chain connects TRBV19 to TRBJ2-3, with a tentative D call TRBD1 (5 bases). CDR3 length: 11 residues. Germline CDR1 and CDR2: LNHDA and SQIVND (reference sequence). The V and J ends lost 5 bases and 9 bases respectively, with 9 bases between them. The CDR3 sequence: CASSRQFTQYF. The CDR3 DNA is TGTGCCAGTAGTCGACAGTTCACGCAGTATTTT.

The CDR3 DNA reads as TGTGCCAGCAGCTTATCCGAATCGGGAGATACGCAGTATTTT. Its protein is CASSLSESGDTQYF. This chain connects TRBV5-4 to TRBJ2-3; no definite D call. V was shortened by 2 bases and J by 5 bases, with 12 bases between the two germline ends. CDR1 is SGHNT and CDR2 is YYREEE in the germline V gene (reference sequence). CDR3 length: 14 residues.

The chain uses TRBV20-1 and TRBJ2-5, with 10 bases that match TRBD2. The V gene's germline CDR1 is DFQATT and CDR2 SNEGSKA (reference sequence). CDR3 length: 16 amino acids. V was clipped by 3 bases and J by 4 bases; unmatched bases: 11. In nucleotides, the CDR3 is TGCAGTGCTAGTCCAGCGGGAGGGCCCAGGGTAGAGACCCAGTACTTC. Its protein product is CSASPAGGPRVETQYF.

The chain joins TRBV28 to TRBJ2-7; D is unclear. CDR3 length: 15 residues. Germline loops: CDR1 MDHEN, CDR2 SYDVKM. V lost 2 bases to trimming and J lost 3 bases, with 14 bases between them. The CDR3 loop is CASSLALGLNYEQYF. CDR3 nucleotide sequence: TGTGCCAGCAGTTTAGCCCTGGGCCTTAACTACGAGCAGTACTTC.

V usage is TRBV19 and J usage is TRBJ2-1; tentative D call: TRBD2 (5 bases). This CDR3 is built from 17 residues. Trimming removed 0 bases at V and 4 bases at J, with 16 bases between. Germline loops: CDR1 LNHDA, CDR2 SQIVND (reference sequence). The CDR3 sequence: CASSIDKRGRPYNEQFF. The DNA of the CDR3 is TGTGCCAGTAGTATAGACAAGCGAGGGAGACCGTACAATGAGCAGTTCTTC. The full variable domain, in which reference TRBV19 and TRBJ2-1 provide the parts outside the CDR3, is DGGITQSPKYLFRKEGQNVTLSCEQNLNHDAMYWYRQDPGQGLRLIYYSQIVNDFQKGDIAEGYSVSREKKESFPLTVTSAQKNPTAFYLCASSIDKRGRPYNEQFFGPGTRLTVL.

The chain employs TRBV24-1 and TRBJ1-1; TRBD1 is a possible D gene (6 bases). Germline V gene sequence: CDR1 KGHDR, CDR2 SFDVKD. The ends were cut back, 4 bases at V and 3 bases at J, with 11 bases in the middle. The CDR3 has 14 amino acids. The CDR3 region has the DNA TGTGCCACCAGTGAAACAGGGAGGGACACTGAAGCTTTCTTT. Its protein product is CATSETGRDTEAFF.

The chain employs TRBV10-3 and TRBJ1-2; TRBD1 aligns across 7 bases. This CDR3 has 14 residues. Germline CDR1 reads ENHRY; CDR2 reads SYGVKD. After removal of 8 bases from V and 2 bases from J, the junction contained 8 bases not matched to a gene. This chain's CDR3 is CAIRQGSLNYGYTF. Written as DNA, the CDR3 is TGTGCCATCCGACAGGGATCGTTAAACTATGGCTACACCTTC.

The chain employs TRBV9 and TRBJ1-2; 7 nucleotides agree with TRBD1. V shed 0 bases and J 7 bases; nucleotides not matched to a gene: 9. Germline CDR1 is SGDLS and CDR2 is YYNGEE. This CDR3 region has 15 residues. CDR3 protein: CASSVAFRGSSGYTF. CDR3 in DNA: TGTGCCAGCAGCGTAGCTTTCAGGGGGAGCTCTGGCTACACCTTC.

A single count supports this clone. The chain employs TRBV18 and TRBJ2-7; maybe TRBD2 (6 bases). Deletions cut 3 bases from V and 0 bases from J, with 12 bases between. Germline CDR1 and CDR2: KGHSH and LQKENI. The CDR3 has 15 amino acids. The CDR3 reads CASSPGGGSSYEQYF. The CDR3 coding sequence is TGTGCCAGCTCACCCGGAGGAGGGAGCTCCTACGAGCAGTACTTC.

This chain links TRBV21-1 with TRBJ2-7; the table's TRBD1 call for D was not verified on the DNA. TRBV21-1 corresponds to a pseudogene. The CDR3 consists of 15 residues. This CDR3 is CASPNPQGQSYEQYV. The CDR3 DNA sequence: TGTGCCAGCCCCAACCCGCAGGGACAGTCCTACGAGCAGTACGTC.

The chain links TRBV15 to TRBJ1-1; D might be TRBD1 (5 bases). This CDR3 spans 13 amino acids. V lost 5 bases, J lost 6 bases, and 13 bases lay in between. Germline values: CDR1 LNHNV, CDR2 YYDKDF (reference sequence). The CDR3: CATSLSRVAEAFF. The CDR3 DNA sequence: TGTGCCACCAGCCTTAGCAGGGTAGCTGAAGCTTTCTTT.

The chain links TRBV6-5 to TRBJ1-5, with TRBD1 as a possible D gene (6 bases). Trimming removed 5 bases from V and 3 bases from J, with 14 bases in between. Per the germline V gene, CDR1 is MNHEY and CDR2 is SVGAGI. The CDR3 has 15 amino acids. The CDR3 DNA sequence: TGTGCCAGCAGTACCAGGGGTAGTGACAATCAGCCCCAGCATTTT. Its translation: CASSTRGSDNQPQHF.

A remark on this clone: The sample holds other DNA sequences that translate to the same CDR3. The chain recombines TRBV11-2 with TRBJ2-5; D not resolved. The CDR3 covers 13 residues. With 3 bases removed from V and 1 base from J, the gap between germline ends came to 6 bases. The germline gives CDR1 SGHAT, CDR2 FQNNGV. As DNA, the CDR3 is TGTGCCAGCAGCTTTGGCTCCCAAGAGACCCAGTACTTC. This codes for CASSFGSQETQYF. Using reference TRBV11-2 and TRBJ2-5 for the parts outside the CDR3, the full variable domain is EAGVAQSPRYKIIEKRQSVAFWCNPISGHATLYWYQQILGQGPKLLIQFQNNGVVDDSQLPKDRFSAERLKGVDSTLKIQPAKLEDSAVYLCASSFGSQETQYFGPGTRLLVL.

V is TRBV2 and J is TRBJ2-1; possibly TRBD2 for D (5 bases). Deletions cut 6 bases from V and 0 bases from J, with 12 bases between. Germline lookup yields CDR1 SNHLY and CDR2 FYNNEI. This CDR3 has 15 residues. The CDR3 DNA reads TGTGCCAGCAGCCCCCTAGCAGTCTCCTACAATGAGCAGTTCTTC. The encoded protein is CASSPLAVSYNEQFF.

V usage is TRBV24-1 and J usage is TRBJ2-3; 12 positions agree with TRBD2. Germline V CDR1 and CDR2: KGHDR, SFDVKD. The CDR3 consists of 14 residues. V gave up 12 bases and J gave up 5 bases; unmatched junction bases: 8. The CDR3 here is CASQLAGGVDTQYF. Here the CDR3 DNA reads TGTGCCTCTCAACTAGCGGGAGGTGTAGATACGCAGTATTTT.

This chain connects TRBV5-1 to TRBJ1-5; tentative D call: TRBD1 (6 bases). Germline CDR1 SGHRS, CDR2 YFSETQ. Trimming shortened V by 2 bases and J by 10 bases, and 13 bases separated the two germline ends. The CDR3 is made up of 13 amino acids. Written as DNA, the CDR3 is TGCGCCAGCAGCTTTACAGGGATGGAACCCCAGCATTTT. This encodes CASSFTGMEPQHF.

The chain couples TRBV27 to TRBJ2-2, with TRBD1 as a possible D gene (5 bases). V lost 4 bases and J lost 6, with 15 bases in between. This CDR3 contains 15 residues. Germline V gives CDR1 MNHEY, CDR2 SMNVEV (reference sequence). CDR3 sequence reads: CASSYSGFLPGELFF. The CDR3 DNA follows: TGTGCCAGCAGTTATTCAGGGTTTTTACCCGGGGAGCTGTTTTTT.

The chain links TRBV9 to TRBJ1-4; no clear D. CDR3 size: 14 residues. Germline loops: CDR1 SGDLS, CDR2 YYNGEE. V was pared by 1 base and J by 0 bases, with 4 bases between. CDR3 DNA sequence: TGTGCCAGCAGCGTATCTCCAACTAATGAAAAACTGTTTTTT. It is translated as CASSVSPTNEKLFF.

The J gene is TRBJ2-6, the V gene TRBV27; D perhaps matches TRBD1 (5 bases). Deletions cut 6 bases from V and 1 base from J, with 10 bases between. CDR1 and CDR2 (germline): MNHEY, SMNVEV (reference sequence). CDR3 size: 15 residues. CDR3 coding DNA: TGTGCCAGCAGAAAAACAGGATCTGGGGCCAACGTCCTGACTTTC. Protein sequence: CASRKTGSGANVLTF.

The V call is TRBV6-5, the J call TRBJ1-4; TRBD1 might be the D (5 bases). Deletions cut 2 bases from V and 2 bases from J, with 9 bases between. The CDR3 length is 15 residues. Germline values: CDR1 MNHEY, CDR2 SVGAGI. The CDR3 region is CASSYRGSTNEKLFF. For the CDR3, the DNA is TGTGCCAGCAGTTACAGGGGCTCGACTAATGAAAAACTGTTTTTT.

The chain carries TRBV30 and TRBJ1-2; 8 bases are shared with TRBD1. V was pared by 5 bases and J by 6 bases, with 8 bases of the junction left unmatched. This CDR3 spans 13 amino acids. CDR1 is GTSNPN and CDR2 is SVGIG in the germline V gene (reference sequence). The CDR3, as DNA: TGTGCCTGGGATGGACAGGGCAACGATGGCTACACCTTC. It translates to CAWDGQGNDGYTF.

This chain connects TRBV5-1 to TRBJ2-1; 14 bases line up with TRBD2. The CDR3 length is 14 residues. J was trimmed by 10 bases and V by 4 bases; bases with no gene match: 4. Germline V gives CDR1 SGHRS, CDR2 YFSETQ. The CDR3 protein is CASSRGLAGAEQFF. Here the CDR3 DNA reads TGCGCCAGCAGCCGGGGACTAGCGGGAGCCGAGCAGTTCTTC.

The chain carries TRBV27 and TRBJ1-2, with TRBD1 matching over 10 bases. CDR3 length: 20 residues. Germline lookup yields CDR1 MNHEY and CDR2 SMNVEV (reference sequence). V was pared by 5 bases and J by 4 bases, with 22 bases of the junction left unmatched. This chain's CDR3 is CASSPVGTGVRTRWSYGYTF. DNA for the CDR3: TGTGCCAGCAGTCCCGTCGGGACAGGGGTGCGTACTCGATGGTCCTATGGCTACACCTTC.

This chain joins TRBV19 and TRBJ2-5, with 11 positions matching TRBD2. With 8 bases clipped from V and 4 bases from J, the junction kept 9 bases outside the gene matches. CDR1 LNHDA and CDR2 SQIVND come from the germline V gene (reference sequence). CDR3 size: 15 residues. As DNA, the CDR3 is TGTGCCAGTGGGGGGCTAGCGGGAGGACTAGAGACCCAGTACTTC. Its protein is CASGGLAGGLETQYF.

The chain links TRBV19 to TRBJ2-1; perhaps TRBD1 as D (6 bases). The germline V and J ends were trimmed by 4 bases and 4 bases, with 11 bases remaining between them. CDR1 and CDR2 (germline): LNHDA, SQIVND (reference sequence). The CDR3 consists of 14 residues. CDR3 sequence: CASSTWTAYNEQFF. In DNA, the CDR3 is TGTGCCAGTAGTACGTGGACAGCTTACAATGAGCAGTTCTTC. The whole variable domain, remainder taken from reference TRBV19 and TRBJ2-1, is DGGITQSPKYLFRKEGQNVTLSCEQNLNHDAMYWYRQDPGQGLRLIYYSQIVNDFQKGDIAEGYSVSREKKESFPLTVTSAQKNPTAFYLCASSTWTAYNEQFFGPGTRLTVL.

This clone was observed a few times. This rearrangement joins TRBV7-2 to TRBJ1-4, with no clear D. Germline V gene sequence: CDR1 SGHTA, CDR2 FQGNSA. Trimming removed 1 base from V and 7 bases from J, with 10 bases in between. The CDR3 has 14 amino acids. The DNA for the CDR3 is TGTGCCAGCAGCTTAGGGGCAGGAGGTGAAAAACTGTTTTTT. As protein: CASSLGAGGEKLFF.

V usage is TRBV30 and J usage is TRBJ2-3; TRBD2 is a possible D gene (6 bases). There are 16 residues in the CDR3. The germline V gene encodes CDR1 GTSNPN and CDR2 SVGIG (reference sequence). Trimming removed 1 base from V and 0 bases from J, with 14 bases in between. The chain's CDR3 is CAWSETSRRSTDTQYF. The CDR3 DNA reads TGTGCCTGGAGTGAAACTAGCAGAAGAAGCACAGATACGCAGTATTTT.